Here is one T cell receptor beta chain with its context. MiXCR, run by TCRdb on the RT-PCR reads, gives a single entry per CDR3 protein. The data hold more than 600,000 distinct CDR3 sequences, with approximately 15% observed a single time. The length of the CDR3 is 15 residues. V was trimmed by 0 bases and J by 3 bases, leaving 9 bases between them. Per germline, CDR1 LGHDT and CDR2 YNNKEL (reference sequence). The chain has TRBV3-1 and TRBJ2-1; D is unclear. Sequences were obtained from memory CD4+ T cells from blood. This TCR was recovered from a female donor in good health, serving as a healthy control. CDR3 region: CASSQDNDGYNEQFF. For the CDR3, the DNA is TGTGCCAGCAGCCAAGATAATGACGGCTACAATGAGCAGTTCTTC.